This T cell receptor beta chain was retrieved from a study of blood T cells in healthy people across ages. With 2 bases removed from V and 1 base from J, the gap between germline ends came to 8 bases. There are 14 residues in the CDR3. From germline, CDR1 is SGHVS and CDR2 FQNEAQ. This clonotype was counted a few times. Its antigen is undetermined. Whole-study findings and limits: The study lacked donor CMV status, which possibly confounded expanded clonotype changes.

Alongside a J-beta primer mix, a sample-barcoded 5' primer served in a second PCR lasting roughly 6 to 11 cycles. In TCRdb, the 5' RACE reads were re-called with MiXCR into one record per CDR3 protein. The data show approximately 690,000 distinct CDR3 sequences, over 40% seen once. The study recruited healthy Caucasian donors from Russia who were aged roughly 6 to 95. The draw of peripheral blood yielded about 10 milliliters from each donor. The TCR originated in a man at least 80 years old in good health. The sequencing sample was made of blood. The chain employs TRBV7-8 and TRBJ1-2; unclear D gene. CDR3 region: CASSLSGGNYGYTF. CDR3 coding DNA: TGTGCCAGCAGCTTAAGTGGCGGTAACTATGGCTACACCTTC.